These 30 T cell receptor beta chains originate from one sample sequenced in a study of lymphopenia after photon versus proton radiotherapy. Generated by immunoSEQ multiplex PCR, the TCRdb table keeps only in-frame clones and is missing some. Of 70,000 to 95,000 clones listed, around 83% are singletons. The source material was peripheral blood, sampled from a patient treated with proton-based radiotherapy. The receptor source for this set is a man in his sixties with pancreatic cancer.

The chain's CDR3 is CASSQTGTGEKLFF. In DNA, the CDR3 is TGTGCCAGCAGCCAGACAGGGACCGGGGAAAAACTGTTTTTT. V usage is TRBV5-4 and J usage is TRBJ1-4, with TRBD1 matching 7 bases. This CDR3 is 14 amino acids long. Losses at the gene ends were 4 bases for V and 8 bases for J; bases not matched to a gene: 8. From germline, CDR1 is SGHNT and CDR2 YYREEE (reference sequence).

The chain carries TRBV5-1 and TRBJ1-6, with TRBD1 matching 11 bases. The CDR3 is 16 residues long. Trimming removed 1 base from V and 10 bases from J; junction bases left unmatched: 7. Germline V gene data show CDR1 as SGHRS and CDR2 as YFSETQ. The CDR3 loop reads CASSLSGTGGRSPLHF. CDR3 bases: TGCGCCAGCAGCTTGTCTGGGACAGGGGGACGATCACCCCTCCACTTT.

V is TRBV2 and J is TRBJ1-3; D unresolved. The V gene's germline CDR1 is SNHLY and CDR2 FYNNEI. The CDR3 contains 17 residues. Trimming left V 1 base short and J 0 bases short, with 13 bases between. The CDR3, as DNA: TGTGCCAGCAGTGAAGTCTCGTCCCGAAGCTCTGGAAACACCATATATTTT. Its translation: CASSEVSSRSSGNTIYF. The full variable domain, completed using reference TRBV2 and TRBJ1-3, is EPEVTQTPSHQVTQMGQEVILRCVPISNHLYFYWYRQILGQKVEFLVSFYNNEISEKSEIFDDQFSVERPDGSNFTLKIRSTKLEDSAMYFCASSEVSSRSSGNTIYFGEGSWLTVV.

Details on this clone: One end of the junction fails to match germline, which may point to a read error. This CDR3 reads CASRDRDTEAFF. In DNA form, the CDR3 reads TGTGCCAGCAGGGACCGGGACACCGAAGCTTTCTTT. The V call is TRBV5-4, the J call TRBJ1-1; D is perhaps TRBD1 (6 bases). Germline V gene lookup returns CDR1 SGHNT and CDR2 YYREEE (reference sequence). The CDR3 is 12 residues long. The complete variable domain, with remaining parts taken from reference TRBV5-4 and TRBJ1-1, reads ETGVTQSPTHLIKTRGQQVTLRCSSQSGHNTVSWYQQALGQGPQFIFQYYREEENGRGNFPPRFSGLQFPNYSSELNVNALELDDSALYLCASRDRDTEAFFGQGTRLTVV.

The chain employs TRBV6-1 and TRBJ2-3; TRBD1 is a possible D gene (6 bases). The CDR3 runs 14 residues. Germline CDR1 and CDR2: MNHNS and SASEGT. Trimming left V 5 bases short and J 0 bases short, with 9 bases between. CDR3: CASSRQASTDTQYF. The CDR3 region has the DNA TGTGCCAGCAGTCGACAGGCTAGCACAGATACGCAGTATTTT.

The chain recombines TRBV5-6 with TRBJ2-7; D is tentatively TRBD1 or TRBD2 (5 bases each). The V end lost 5 bases, the J end lost 4 bases, and 19 bases lay between the germline ends. The CDR3 sequence is 15 residues long. In germline, CDR1 is SGHDT, CDR2 YYEEEE. For the CDR3, the DNA is TGTGCCAGCAGGAAGTGGGACCGAAGGGCTTACGAGCAGTACTTC. Its translation: CASRKWDRRAYEQYF.

The rearrangement links TRBV28 to TRBJ2-6, with 10 bases lining up with TRBD2. This CDR3 has 19 amino acids. Germline V CDR1 and CDR2: MDHEN, SYDVKM. V was clipped by 3 bases and J by 2 bases; unmatched bases: 10. The CDR3: CASSFSWGAGGTGANVLTF. The CDR3 DNA follows: TGTGCCAGCAGTTTCTCTTGGGGAGCGGGAGGGACTGGGGCCAACGTCCTGACTTTC. The entire variable domain, with the rest obtained from reference TRBV28 and TRBJ2-6, is as follows: DVKVTQSSRYLVKRTGEKVFLECVQDMDHENMFWYRQDPGLGLRLIYFSYDVKMKEKGDIPEGYSVSREKKERFSLILESASTNQTSMYLCASSFSWGAGGTGANVLTFGAGSRLTVL.

The chain joins TRBV28 to TRBJ1-5; 7 bases are a match to TRBD1. The length of the CDR3 is 15 residues. V trimming: 5 bases; J trimming: 2 bases; junction bases outside the gene matches: 6. In germline, CDR1 is MDHEN, CDR2 SYDVKM. This CDR3 is CASSVGQVGNQPQHF. CDR3 DNA: TGTGCCAGCAGTGTTGGACAGGTAGGCAATCAGCCCCAGCATTTT. Full variable domain (remainder filled in from reference TRBV28 and TRBJ1-5): DVKVTQSSRYLVKRTGEKVFLECVQDMDHENMFWYRQDPGLGLRLIYFSYDVKMKEKGDIPEGYSVSREKKERFSLILESASTNQTSMYLCASSVGQVGNQPQHFGDGTRLSIL.

Here the CDR3 DNA reads TGTGCCAGCAGCTTGGCGGTTGGCCCGGCCGGGGAGCTGTTTTTT. It specifies CASSLAVGPAGELFF. The chain recombines TRBV5-5 with TRBJ2-2, with no clear D. V was pared by 0 bases and J by 6 bases, with 12 bases between. This CDR3 region has 15 residues. Per the germline V gene, CDR1 is SGHKS and CDR2 is YYEKEE (reference sequence).

The table lists this clone with a few counts. The gene calls are TRBV7-2 and TRBJ2-1; D possibly corresponds to TRBD2 (6 bases). The length of the CDR3 is 16 residues. The germline gives CDR1 SGHTA, CDR2 FQGNSA. Trimming took 5 bases from V and 8 from J, leaving 22 bases between them. The CDR3 DNA follows: TGTGCCAGCAGCACGCGACGGGCCGGAGGGGTTTATGAGCAGTTCTTC. This sequence encodes CASSTRRAGGVYEQFF.

The rearrangement links TRBV27 to TRBJ2-6, with a possible D match to TRBD1 (6 bases). Trimming removed 7 bases at V and 0 bases at J, with 7 bases between. Germline V gives CDR1 MNHEY, CDR2 SMNVEV (reference sequence). This CDR3 contains 14 residues. CDR3 sequence reads: CASKQGSGANVLTF. The CDR3 DNA sequence: TGTGCCAGCAAACAGGGCTCTGGGGCCAACGTCCTGACTTTC.

This rearrangement joins TRBV4-1 to TRBJ2-7; 9 nucleotides align to TRBD1. CDR3 length: 15 residues. Germline V gene sequence: CDR1 MGHRA, CDR2 YSYEKL. V shed 0 bases, J shed 6 bases, and the junction held 6 bases outside the gene matches. CDR3 nucleotide sequence: TGCGCCAGCAGCCAAGAATTGGACAGGGGAGGCGAGCAGTACTTC. It is translated as CASSQELDRGGEQYF.

This clone was seen more than once but under ten times. J is TRBJ2-5 and V is TRBV7-6; D is unresolved. This CDR3 has 14 residues. The germline V gene has CDR1 SGHVS and CDR2 FNYEAQ. V lost 1 base, J lost 0 bases, and 6 bases lay in between. CDR3 sequence (DNA): TGTGCCAGCAGCTTAGACCCTAACCAAGAGACCCAGTACTTC. Encoded protein: CASSLDPNQETQYF. Based on the CDR3 plus reference TRBV7-6 and TRBJ2-5, the full variable domain is GAGVSQSPRYKVTKRGQDVALRCDPISGHVSLYWYRQALGQGPEFLTYFNYEAQQDKSGLPNDRFSAERPEGSISTLTIQRTEQRDSAMYRCASSLDPNQETQYFGPGTRLLVL.

As DNA, the CDR3 is TGTGCCAGCAGCTTAGTTTGGGGACTAGCGGGAGACAACTACGAGCAGTACTTC. This sequence encodes CASSLVWGLAGDNYEQYF. The chain has TRBV11-3 and TRBJ2-7; the match to TRBD2 covers 14 bases. Unmatched junction bases numbered 8, after V lost 1 base and J lost 3 bases. CDR3 length equals 18 residues. Germline loops: CDR1 SGHNT, CDR2 YENEEA.

The V call is TRBV6-4, the J call TRBJ2-7, with 13 bases matching TRBD2. In germline, CDR1 is MRHNA, CDR2 SNTAGT. The CDR3 loop spans 20 amino acids. V trimming: 6 bases; J trimming: 4 bases; junction bases outside the gene matches: 21. CDR3 sequence reads: CASRNRVKWTSGRTIYEQYF. The CDR3 region has the DNA TGTGCCAGCAGAAACAGGGTAAAGTGGACTAGCGGGAGAACTATTTACGAGCAGTACTTC.

As to this clone: Other DNA sequences within the sample encode an identical CDR3. This chain joins TRBV5-1 and TRBJ2-1; TRBD2 agrees at 7 bases. This CDR3 spans 14 amino acids. J was trimmed by 8 bases and V by 4 bases; bases with no gene match: 9. Germline V gene sequence: CDR1 SGHRS, CDR2 YFSETQ. CDR3 residues: CASSGGWEGDEQFF. CDR3 coding DNA: TGCGCCAGCAGCGGGGGTTGGGAGGGCGATGAGCAGTTCTTC. Full variable domain (outside the CDR3, taken from reference TRBV5-1 and TRBJ2-1): KAGVTQTPRYLIKTRGQQVTLSCSPISGHRSVSWYQQTPGQGLQFLFEYFSETQRNKGNFPGRFSGRQFSNSRSEMNVSTLELGDSALYLCASSGGWEGDEQFFGPGTRLTVL.

The V and J genes are TRBV6-1 and TRBJ2-5; tentative D call: TRBD1 (6 bases). The CDR3 has 16 residues. V lost 1 base to trimming and J lost 6 bases, with 18 bases between them. Germline loops: CDR1 MNHNS, CDR2 SASEGT. This CDR3 reads CASSEVSTGRLQTQYF. CDR3 nucleotide sequence: TGTGCCAGCAGTGAAGTGTCGACAGGCCGTCTTCAGACCCAGTACTTC.

This chain's CDR3 is CAWSPPPGRTDTQYF. Written as DNA, the CDR3 is TGTGCCTGGAGTCCGCCCCCCGGGAGGACAGATACGCAGTATTTT. The chain uses TRBV30 and TRBJ2-3; 7 bases match TRBD2. This CDR3 is 15 amino acids long. Losses at the gene ends were 2 bases for V and 3 bases for J; bases not matched to a gene: 8. Germline CDR1 is GTSNPN and CDR2 is SVGIG (reference sequence).

The chain is built from TRBV2 and TRBJ1-2; TRBD1 aligns across 8 bases. In germline, CDR1 is SNHLY, CDR2 FYNNEI. The CDR3 runs 14 residues. V shed 5 bases, J shed 5 bases, and the junction held 7 bases outside the gene matches. The CDR3 DNA sequence: TGTGCCAGCAGTCTGCAGGGGGCGCGGTATGGCTACACCTTC. This codes for CASSLQGARYGYTF.

The rearrangement links TRBV11-2 to TRBJ2-7, with 12 bases matching TRBD2. The CDR3 loop spans 17 amino acids. Germline V CDR1 and CDR2: SGHAT, FQNNGV. J gave up 2 bases and V 3 bases, and 8 bases lay outside the gene matches. CDR3 loop: CASSFSGLAGTAYEQYF. CDR3 nucleotides: TGTGCCAGCAGCTTCTCCGGACTAGCGGGAACCGCCTACGAGCAGTACTTC. The variable domain in full, with the rest retrieved from reference TRBV11-2 and TRBJ2-7, is EAGVAQSPRYKIIEKRQSVAFWCNPISGHATLYWYQQILGQGPKLLIQFQNNGVVDDSQLPKDRFSAERLKGVDSTLKIQPAKLEDSAVYLCASSFSGLAGTAYEQYFGPGTRLTVT.

This chain links TRBV19 with TRBJ1-2; 9 bases agree with TRBD1. V was pared by 7 bases and J by 3 bases, with 6 bases of the junction left unmatched. This CDR3 has 14 residues. CDR1 and CDR2 (germline): LNHDA, SQIVND (reference sequence). The CDR3 here is CASTPDRGDYGYTF. DNA for the CDR3: TGTGCCAGTACCCCGGACAGGGGCGACTATGGCTACACCTTC.

The genes are TRBV30 and TRBJ1-2; D gene ambiguous. The CDR3 is 14 amino acids. Trimming removed 4 bases from V and 6 bases from J, with 18 bases in between. Germline CDR1 is GTSNPN and CDR2 is SVGIG (reference sequence). Here the CDR3 DNA reads TGTGCCTGGAAGAGCCGGACGGAGCTCCATGGCTACACCTTC. Its protein product is CAWKSRTELHGYTF.

This clone has only one observation. V is TRBV29-1 and J is TRBJ2-7; 9 nucleotides line up with TRBD1. After removal of 6 bases from V and 5 bases from J, the junction contained 11 bases not matched to a gene. CDR1 is SQVTM, CDR2 ANQGSEA, per germline. The CDR3 consists of 14 residues. This CDR3 reads CSVRPGQGVDEQYF. The CDR3 DNA follows: TGCAGCGTGCGTCCGGGACAGGGTGTCGACGAGCAGTACTTC.

The rearrangement links TRBV6-5 to TRBJ2-1; TRBD2 aligns across 9 bases. V dropped 2 bases and J dropped 5; count of bases not matched to a gene: 4. There are 15 residues in the CDR3. Germline CDR1 is MNHEY and CDR2 is SVGAGI. CDR3 region: CASSYGLAGHNEQFF. The DNA for the CDR3 is TGTGCCAGCAGTTACGGGCTAGCGGGGCACAATGAGCAGTTCTTC.

This clone appeared once. The chain is built from TRBV18 and TRBJ2-1, with TRBD2 identical over 8 bases. The CDR3 runs to 17 residues. Trimming cost V 0 bases and J 7 bases; bases outside gene matches: 11. Per germline, CDR1 KGHSH and CDR2 LQKENI. CDR3 nucleotide sequence: TGTGCCAGCTCACCACCGCGGGGGGAACTTACAATAAATGAGCAGTTCTTC. Its protein is CASSPPRGELTINEQFF.

This sequence joins TRBV7-6 and TRBJ2-5; D may be TRBD2 (6 bases). The germline V and J ends were trimmed by 0 bases and 1 base, with 6 bases remaining between them. The germline V gene encodes CDR1 SGHVS and CDR2 FNYEAQ. CDR3 length: 14 amino acids. CDR3 sequence: CASSLAGGQETQYF. CDR3 nucleotides: TGTGCCAGCAGCTTAGCCGGGGGCCAAGAGACCCAGTACTTC.

The rearrangement uses TRBV7-8 and TRBJ2-1, with TRBD2 identical over 9 bases. Trimming at V came to 5 bases and at J to 10 bases, leaving 12 bases not matched to a gene. Germline assignment: CDR1 SGHVS and CDR2 FQNEAQ. This CDR3 is 15 amino acids long. CDR3: CASSLSGLAVSEQFF. CDR3 nucleotides: TGTGCCAGCAGCCTATCGGGACTAGCTGTCTCAGAGCAGTTCTTC.

This clone was recorded once. The CDR3 coding sequence is TGTGCCAGCAGCTTAAGAGTGTCCAGCAACACCGGGGAGCTGTTTTTT. Encoded protein: CASSLRVSSNTGELFF. The chain combines TRBV7-6 with TRBJ2-2; D gene ambiguous. The V and J ends lost 2 bases and 2 bases respectively, with 12 bases between them. The CDR3 runs to 16 residues. Germline V gene sequence: CDR1 SGHVS, CDR2 FNYEAQ.

The chain links TRBV7-8 to TRBJ2-5; D might be TRBD2 (6 bases). The CDR3 length is 14 residues. CDR1 and CDR2 (germline): SGHVS, FQNEAQ. The V end lost 10 bases, the J end lost 5 bases, and 20 bases lay between the germline ends. The CDR3 nucleotides are TGTGCCACCGCGGACTTCGGGAGCCTGGAGACCCAGTACTTC. Translation gives CATADFGSLETQYF.

The rearrangement joins TRBV19 to TRBJ2-5; 8 nucleotides agree with TRBD1. The CDR3 runs to 14 residues. V was clipped by 1 base and J by 7 bases; unmatched bases: 5. In germline, CDR1 is LNHDA, CDR2 SQIVND (reference sequence). The CDR3 loop reads CASSIGRQGATQYF. In DNA, the CDR3 is TGTGCCAGTAGTATAGGCCGGCAGGGGGCGACCCAGTACTTC.